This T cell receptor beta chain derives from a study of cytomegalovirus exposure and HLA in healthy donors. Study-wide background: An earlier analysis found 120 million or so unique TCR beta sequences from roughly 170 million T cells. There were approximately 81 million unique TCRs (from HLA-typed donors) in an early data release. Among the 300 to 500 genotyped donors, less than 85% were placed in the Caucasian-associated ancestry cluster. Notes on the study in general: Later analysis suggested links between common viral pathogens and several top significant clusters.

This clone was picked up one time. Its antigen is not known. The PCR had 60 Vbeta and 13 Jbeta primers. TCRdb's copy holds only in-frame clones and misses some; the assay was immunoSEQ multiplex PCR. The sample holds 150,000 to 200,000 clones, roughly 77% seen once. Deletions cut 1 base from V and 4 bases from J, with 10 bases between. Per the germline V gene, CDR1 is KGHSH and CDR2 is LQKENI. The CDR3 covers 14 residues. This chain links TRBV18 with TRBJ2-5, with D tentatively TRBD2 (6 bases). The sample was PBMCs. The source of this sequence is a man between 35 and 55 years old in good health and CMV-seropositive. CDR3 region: CASSPRGEGETQYF. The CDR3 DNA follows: TGTGCCAGCTCACCACGGGGGGAAGGAGAGACCCAGTACTTC.